This is a list of T cell receptor beta chains from one sample in a study of shared clonotypes between healthy human individuals. TCRdb's copy holds only in-frame clones and misses some; the assay was immunoSEQ multiplex PCR. The repertoire consists of about 590,000 clones, with less than 97% occurring once and the leading ten covering roughly 0.1%. The source material was naive CD8+ T cells sorted from blood. Every receptor here comes from a woman aged 25-40 years in good health. Each CDR3 is given with its conserved first and last residue. The order of the fields is CDR3 protein, CDR3 DNA, clone size, D gene, V gene, J gene. D genes are given only for firm matches. Some rows mark clone size as missing; the rest say once, few, many or name a class of expanded clone.

CDR3: CASSLRGLAGDNEQFF; DNA: TGTGCCAGCAGTTTGCGGGGACTAGCGGGCGACAATGAGCAGTTCTTC; size: NA; D: TRBD2; V: TRBV28; J: TRBJ2-1
CDR3: CASRSDGMNQPQHF; DNA: TGTGCCAGTAGATCGGACGGAATGAATCAGCCCCAGCATTTT; size: NA; D: NA; V: TRBV19; J: TRBJ1-5
CDR3: CASSQSSGTDNYGYTF; DNA: TGCGCCAGCAGTCAATCATCCGGGACTGACAACTATGGCTACACCTTC; size: NA; D: NA; V: TRBV23-1; J: TRBJ1-2
CDR3: CASSENQLMNTEAFF; DNA: TGCGCCAGCAGCGAAAATCAGTTAATGAACACTGAAGCTTTCTTT; size: NA; D: NA; V: TRBV5-1; J: TRBJ1-1
CDR3: CASSLNGGSYNEQFF; DNA: TGTGCCAGCAGTTTAAACGGAGGCTCCTACAATGAGCAGTTCTTC; size: NA; D: NA; V: TRBV27; J: TRBJ2-1
CDR3: CASRIWTETDTQYF; DNA: TGTGCCAGCCGTATCTGGACTGAGACAGATACGCAGTATTTT; size: NA; D: NA; V: TRBV27; J: TRBJ2-3
CDR3: CASSLTTILATDTQYF; DNA: TGTGCCAGCAGCTTAACGACAATACTAGCTACAGATACGCAGTATTTT; size: NA; D: NA; V: TRBV7-9; J: TRBJ2-3
CDR3: CASSKTENNSPLHF; DNA: TGTGCCAGCAGCAAGACAGAGAATAATTCACCCCTCCACTTT; size: NA; D: NA; V: TRBV11-2; J: TRBJ1-6
CDR3: CASSQDLGYNEQFF; DNA: TGTGCCAGCAGCCAAGACCTAGGCTACAATGAGCAGTTCTTC; size: once; D: NA; V: TRBV4-2; J: TRBJ2-1
CDR3: CASRGTSGRGEDTQYF; DNA: TGTGCCAGCAGAGGGACGAGCGGGAGGGGGGAAGATACGCAGTATTTT; size: NA; D: TRBD2; V: TRBV2; J: TRBJ2-3
CDR3: CASSPGLAGAGELFF; DNA: TGTGCCAGCAGCCCGGGACTAGCGGGAGCCGGGGAGCTGTTTTTT; size: NA; D: TRBD2; V: TRBV27; J: TRBJ2-2
CDR3: CSVALAGENHEQFF; DNA: TGCAGCGTTGCACTAGCGGGAGAAAACCATGAGCAGTTCTTC; size: NA; D: TRBD2; V: TRBV29-1; J: TRBJ2-1
CDR3: CASSLPADEQYF; DNA: TGTGCCAGCAGCTTGCCGGCCGACGAGCAGTACTTC; size: NA; D: NA; V: TRBV11-2; J: TRBJ2-7
CDR3: CASSWDTRRGELFF; DNA: TGTGCCAGCAGTTGGGACACCCGGCGCGGGGAGCTGTTTTTT; size: NA; D: NA; V: TRBV27; J: TRBJ2-2
CDR3: CASSSHGRSYNEQFF; DNA: TGTGCCAGCAGCTCCCACGGTCGCTCCTACAATGAGCAGTTCTTC; size: NA; D: NA; V: TRBV11-2; J: TRBJ2-1
CDR3: CASTRTPGGNQPQHF; DNA: TGCGCCAGCACCAGGACTCCGGGGGGCAATCAGCCCCAGCATTTT; size: NA; D: NA; V: TRBV4-1; J: TRBJ1-5
CDR3: CASGGTEGIDTQYF; DNA: TGTGCCAGCGGAGGGACAGAAGGTATAGATACGCAGTATTTT; size: NA; D: NA; V: TRBV6-1; J: TRBJ2-3
CDR3: CASSFQGQTNYGYTF; DNA: TGTGCCAGCAGTTTCCAGGGGCAAACTAACTATGGCTACACCTTC; size: NA; D: NA; V: TRBV28; J: TRBJ1-2
CDR3: CASSAPAGIGYEQYF; DNA: TGTGCCAGCAGCGCCCCGGCAGGGATTGGCTACGAGCAGTACTTC; size: NA; D: NA; V: TRBV27; J: TRBJ2-7
CDR3: CVRSPRTRSTTDTQYF; DNA: TGTGTCAGAAGTCCGAGGACGCGCAGTACGACAGATACGCAGTATTTT; size: NA; D: NA; V: TRBV7-5; J: TRBJ2-3
CDR3: CATSPNYTSRAYEQYF; DNA: TGTGCCACCAGCCCGAATTATACTTCCCGGGCCTACGAGCAGTACTTC; size: NA; D: NA; V: TRBV15; J: TRBJ2-7
CDR3: CASSWGHLYEQYF; DNA: TGTGCCAGCAGCTGGGGACATCTCTACGAGCAGTACTTC; size: NA; D: NA; V: TRBV7-6; J: TRBJ2-7
CDR3: CASSIGLGAYSYEQYF; DNA: TGTGCCAGTAGTATAGGCCTAGGGGCCTACTCCTACGAGCAGTACTTC; size: NA; D: NA; V: TRBV19; J: TRBJ2-7
CDR3: CASSIDLASGYEQYF; DNA: TGTGCCAGTAGTATAGATCTGGCTAGCGGGTACGAGCAGTACTTC; size: NA; D: TRBD2; V: TRBV19; J: TRBJ2-7
CDR3: CASSLQGNYEQYF; DNA: TGTGCCAGCAGTTTACAGGGTAACTACGAGCAGTACTTC; size: NA; D: NA; V: TRBV28; J: TRBJ2-7
CDR3: CASSRLEGLNEKLFF; DNA: TGTGCCAGCAGCCGATTAGAGGGGCTTAATGAAAAACTGTTTTTT; size: NA; D: NA; V: TRBV5-6; J: TRBJ1-4
CDR3: CSANSITFF; DNA: TGCAGTGCCAACTCCATAACGTTCTTC; size: NA; D: NA; V: TRBV20-1; J: TRBJ2-1
CDR3: CASSLQGVNTEAFF; DNA: TGTGCCAGCAGCTTGCAGGGGGTAAACACTGAAGCTTTCTTT; size: NA; D: TRBD1; V: TRBV5-6; J: TRBJ1-1
CDR3: CASSQVYPEVTEAFF; DNA: TGCGCCAGCAGCCAAGTCTACCCGGAGGTCACTGAAGCTTTCTTT; size: NA; D: NA; V: TRBV4-1; J: TRBJ1-1
CDR3: CASGGQYNEQFF; DNA: TGTGCCAGCGGGGGACAGTACAATGAGCAGTTCTTC; size: NA; D: TRBD1; V: TRBV28; J: TRBJ2-1
CDR3: CASSGGTSGLEQYF; DNA: TGTGCCAGCAGCGGCGGGACTAGCGGCCTAGAGCAGTACTTC; size: NA; D: TRBD2; V: TRBV5-6; J: TRBJ2-7
CDR3: CASSRDYEQYF; DNA: TGTGCCAGCTCCCGGGACTACGAGCAGTACTTC; size: once; D: NA; V: TRBV5-6; J: TRBJ2-7
CDR3: CASSAGTKNTGELFF; DNA: TGTGCCAGCAGCGCCGGGACTAAGAACACCGGGGAGCTGTTTTTT; size: NA; D: TRBD2; V: TRBV9; J: TRBJ2-2
CDR3: CASSLGAGGYEQYF; DNA: TGTGCCAGCAGCCTCGGGGCAGGGGGATACGAGCAGTACTTC; size: NA; D: TRBD1; V: TRBV11-2; J: TRBJ2-7
CDR3: CANPPPLAGGSTGELFF; DNA: TGTGCCAACCCCCCCCCTCTAGCGGGAGGGAGCACCGGGGAGCTGTTTTTT; size: NA; D: TRBD2; V: TRBV11-2; J: TRBJ2-2
CDR3: CASSPPSTGRGYNEQFF; DNA: TGTGCCAGCAGCCCACCCTCGACAGGAAGGGGCTACAATGAGCAGTTCTTC; size: NA; D: NA; V: TRBV7-6; J: TRBJ2-1
CDR3: CASSLGARGGTDTQYF; DNA: TGTGCCAGCAGCTTAGGAGCCAGGGGAGGCACAGATACGCAGTATTTT; size: once; D: NA; V: TRBV7-9; J: TRBJ2-3